Listed below are T cell receptor beta chains from one sample, sequenced in a study of CD8+CD57+ T cells in acquired aplastic anemia. TCRdb independently ran MiXCR on the reads; one entry per CDR3 protein. The table lists 400,000 to 600,000 distinct CDR3 sequences, under 40% of them singletons. Sequencing was carried out using sorted CD4+, CD8+, or CD8+CD57+ T cells (not recorded which) from PBMCs. The receptors were sampled from a human donor with aplastic anemia. Each CDR3 is given with its conserved first and last residue. A D gene is named only where the DNA matches it firmly. Only part of the rows carry a size: once, few, many, or a class if the clone is expanded.

size: -
V: TRBV20-1
length: 13
D: -
J: TRBJ2-5
CDR3: CSVVPTDGETQYF
DNA: TGCAGTGTAGTACCGACCGACGGGGAGACCCAGTACTTC

size: many
V: TRBV6-5
length: 12
D: -
J: TRBJ1-3
CDR3: CASSWQGNTIYF
DNA: TGTGCCAGCAGTTGGCAGGGGAACACCATATATTTT

size: many
V: TRBV24-1
length: 13
D: TRBD1
J: TRBJ2-3
CDR3: CATSRQGADTQYF
DNA: TGTGCCACCAGTAGACAGGGCGCAGATACGCAGTATTTT

size: many
V: TRBV6-5
length: 13
D: -
J: TRBJ1-2
CDR3: CASSYSRTVGYTF
DNA: TGTGCCAGCAGTTACTCGAGGACGGTTGGCTACACCTTC

size: -
V: TRBV7-9
length: 16
D: TRBD1
J: TRBJ2-5
CDR3: CASSSPGQGYQETQYF
DNA: TGTGCCAGCAGCTCACCGGGACAGGGATACCAAGAGACCCAGTACTTC

size: many
V: TRBV29-1
length: 13
D: TRBD1
J: TRBJ1-1
CDR3: CSAWTGLNTEAFF
DNA: TGCAGCGCCTGGACAGGGTTGAACACTGAAGCTTTCTTT

size: once
V: TRBV19
length: 15
D: TRBD2
J: TRBJ2-6
CDR3: CASHHGGAGANVLTF
DNA: TGTGCCAGTCACCACGGGGGGGCTGGGGCCAACGTCCTGACTTTC

size: few
V: TRBV7-8
length: 18
D: TRBD1
J: TRBJ1-5
CDR3: CASSSLTRTGIGNQPQHF
DNA: TGTGCCAGCAGCTCCCTAACTCGGACAGGGATCGGCAATCAGCCCCAGCATTTT

size: -
V: TRBV7-2
length: 14
D: TRBD1
J: TRBJ2-5
CDR3: CASSSWTGEETQYF
DNA: TGTGCCAGCAGCTCGTGGACAGGGGAAGAGACCCAGTACTTC

size: many
V: TRBV15
length: 15
D: TRBD1
J: TRBJ1-2
CDR3: CATSKVQGVGYGYTF
DNA: TGTGCCACCAGCAAAGTGCAGGGGGTTGGCTATGGCTACACCTTC

size: -
V: TRBV4-3
length: 14
D: TRBD1
J: TRBJ1-5
CDR3: CASSQQDRDSPQHF
DNA: TGCGCCAGCAGCCAACAAGACAGGGACAGCCCCCAGCATTTT

size: -
V: TRBV29-1
length: 16
D: -
J: TRBJ1-1
CDR3: CSVYNPHEQRDTEAFF
DNA: TGCAGCGTTTACAACCCCCACGAACAGAGGGATACTGAAGCTTTCTTT

size: -
V: TRBV18
length: 14
D: -
J: TRBJ1-2
CDR3: CASSPPEGLMGYTF
DNA: TGTGCCAGCTCACCACCCGAGGGTCTGATGGGCTACACCTTC

size: -
V: TRBV19
length: 12
D: -
J: TRBJ2-4
CDR3: CASPWDKNIQYF
DNA: TGTGCCAGTCCGTGGGACAAAAACATTCAGTACTTC

size: few
V: TRBV5-1
length: 17
D: -
J: TRBJ1-3
CDR3: CASSLEDSYYSGNTIYF
DNA: TGCGCCAGCAGCTTAGAAGACAGTTACTACTCTGGAAACACCATATATTTT

size: many
V: TRBV29-1
length: 14
D: -
J: TRBJ1-3
CDR3: CSVETGSSGNTIYF
DNA: TGCAGCGTTGAGACAGGTAGCTCTGGAAACACCATATATTTT

size: few
V: TRBV5-1
length: 13
D: -
J: TRBJ2-5
CDR3: CASSNGVEETQYF
DNA: TGCGCCAGCAGTAATGGGGTTGAAGAGACCCAGTACTTC

size: -
V: TRBV3-1
length: 14
D: TRBD1
J: TRBJ1-2
CDR3: CASSHRDRGRSYTF
DNA: TGTGCCAGCAGCCACCGGGACAGGGGTCGGAGTTACACCTTC

size: -
V: TRBV30
length: 13
D: -
J: TRBJ1-1
CDR3: CAWNQGPRNEAFF
DNA: TGTGCCTGGAATCAGGGGCCACGGAATGAAGCTTTCTTT

size: -
V: TRBV6-2/TRBV6-3
length: 15
D: -
J: TRBJ2-5
CDR3: CASSYSTGTEETQYF
DNA: TGTGCCAGCAGTTACTCCACCGGGACGGAAGAGACCCAGTACTTC

size: few
V: TRBV7-9
length: 15
D: -
J: TRBJ2-5
CDR3: CASSLPRTGKETQYF
DNA: TGTGCCAGCAGCTTACCCCGGACGGGAAAAGAGACCCAGTACTTC

size: few
V: TRBV4-1
length: 12
D: -
J: TRBJ2-1
CDR3: CASSRDRHYQFF
DNA: TGCGCCAGCAGCCGCGACAGGCACTATCAGTTCTTC

size: many
V: TRBV15
length: 14
D: -
J: TRBJ1-2
CDR3: CATSSPGTSYGYTF
DNA: TGTGCCACCAGCAGTCCGGGAACTAGTTATGGCTACACCTTC

size: many
V: TRBV25-1
length: 14
D: -
J: TRBJ2-1
CDR3: CASKIGGSYNEQFF
DNA: TGTGCCAGCAAGATAGGCGGGTCCTACAATGAGCAGTTCTTC

size: -
V: TRBV2
length: 14
D: -
J: TRBJ1-1
CDR3: CASRDGASYIEAFF
DNA: TGTGCCAGCAGGGATGGGGCGTCGTACATTGAAGCTTTCTTT

size: few
V: TRBV20-1
length: 15
D: -
J: TRBJ2-3
CDR3: CSARGNGVRTDTQYF
DNA: TGCAGTGCTAGAGGCAACGGAGTACGGACAGATACGCAGTATTTT

size: -
V: TRBV11-1
length: 16
D: -
J: TRBJ2-1
CDR3: CASSRRSATLGSEQFF
DNA: TGTGCCAGCAGCCGTAGGTCAGCGACCCTAGGGAGTGAGCAGTTCTTC

size: few
V: TRBV6-1
length: 15
D: TRBD1
J: TRBJ1-5
CDR3: CASANDRGKDQPQHF
DNA: TGTGCCAGCGCTAATGACAGGGGAAAGGATCAGCCCCAGCATTTT

size: many
V: TRBV24-1
length: 16
D: -
J: TRBJ2-1
CDR3: CATSAVRPIRNNEQFF
DNA: TGTGCCACCAGTGCAGTTCGACCCATTCGAAACAATGAGCAGTTCTTC

size: few
V: TRBV20-1
length: 16
D: -
J: TRBJ1-5
CDR3: CSAMGPIPNSNQPQHF
DNA: TGCAGTGCTATGGGACCGATCCCCAATAGCAATCAGCCCCAGCATTTT

size: -
V: TRBV14
length: 16
D: -
J: TRBJ1-1
CDR3: CASSHGMGTMNTEAFF
DNA: TGTGCCAGCAGCCATGGGATGGGAACGATGAACACTGAAGCTTTCTTT

size: -
V: TRBV20-1
length: 15
D: -
J: TRBJ2-4
CDR3: CSAELAARAKNIQYF
DNA: TGCAGTGCTGAACTAGCCGCAAGAGCCAAAAACATTCAGTACTTC

size: few
V: TRBV6-1
length: 12
D: TRBD1
J: TRBJ1-2
CDR3: CASRTGSYGYTF
DNA: TGTGCCAGCAGGACAGGGTCTTATGGCTACACCTTC

size: many
V: TRBV29-1
length: 12
D: -
J: TRBJ2-5
CDR3: CSAPGPEETQYF
DNA: TGCAGCGCCCCAGGCCCAGAAGAGACCCAGTACTTC

size: -
V: TRBV20-1
length: 15
D: TRBD2
J: TRBJ2-5
CDR3: CSARGTSGSGETQYF
DNA: TGCAGTGCTAGGGGGACTAGCGGGAGCGGGGAGACCCAGTACTTC

size: many
V: TRBV11-1
length: 16
D: TRBD1
J: TRBJ2-7
CDR3: CASSLGRTGGAGEQYF
DNA: TGTGCCAGCAGCTTGGGCCGGACAGGGGGCGCGGGCGAGCAGTACTTC

size: once
V: TRBV19
length: 11
D: TRBD1
J: TRBJ1-5
CDR3: CASNDRGHEHF
DNA: TGTGCCAGTAATGACAGGGGGCACGAGCATTTT

size: few
V: TRBV12-3/TRBV12-4
length: 13
D: -
J: TRBJ1-5
CDR3: CASSFAGNQPQHF
DNA: TGTGCCAGCAGTTTTGCTGGCAATCAGCCCCAGCATTTT

size: many
V: TRBV10-3
length: 12
D: -
J: TRBJ2-7
CDR3: CAISESGVTLTF
DNA: TGTGCCATCAGTGAGTCGGGAGTAACACTAACCTTC

size: -
V: TRBV7-2
length: 15
D: -
J: TRBJ2-7
CDR3: CASSSGLTAAYEQYF
DNA: TGTGCCAGCAGCTCCGGACTAACGGCTGCTTACGAGCAGTACTTC

size: -
V: TRBV7-6
length: 12
D: TRBD2
J: TRBJ2-7
CDR3: CAWSARGGEQYF
DNA: TGTGCCTGGAGTGCTCGGGGGGGCGAGCAGTACTTC

size: -
V: TRBV13
length: 16
D: TRBD2
J: TRBJ2-1
CDR3: CASSSLLAGGTNEQFF
DNA: TGTGCCAGCAGCTCCCTACTAGCGGGGGGGACCAATGAGCAGTTCTTC

size: few
V: TRBV7-7
length: 15
D: -
J: TRBJ2-7
CDR3: CASSLGSGSGYEQYF
DNA: TGTGCTAGCAGCTTAGGGTCGGGTAGCGGCTACGAGCAGTACTTC

size: -
V: TRBV14
length: 16
D: -
J: TRBJ1-3
CDR3: CASSQVAGSSGNTIYF
DNA: TGTGCCAGCAGCCAAGTGGCGGGTAGCTCTGGAAACACCATATATTTT

size: -
V: TRBV6-2/TRBV6-3
length: 15
D: -
J: TRBJ1-4
CDR3: CASSYAAATNEKLFF
DNA: TGTGCCAGCAGTTACGCGGCGGCAACTAATGAAAAACTGTTTTTT

size: -
V: TRBV29-1
length: 11
D: TRBD1
J: TRBJ1-5
CDR3: CSVEGQQPQHF
DNA: TGCAGCGTTGAGGGACAGCAGCCCCAGCATTTT

size: -
V: TRBV12-3/TRBV12-4
length: 14
D: -
J: TRBJ1-2
CDR3: CASSLGSPDYGYTF
DNA: TGTGCCAGCAGTTTAGGATCCCCAGACTATGGCTACACCTTC

size: few
V: TRBV19
length: 9
D: -
J: TRBJ1-6
CDR3: CASSSPLHF
DNA: TGTGCCAGTAGTTCCCCCCTCCACTTT

size: many
V: TRBV20-1
length: 14
D: -
J: TRBJ1-5
CDR3: CSARGTQGDQPQHF
DNA: TGCAGTGCTAGGGGAACGCAGGGTGATCAGCCCCAGCATTTT

size: -
V: TRBV2
length: 14
D: -
J: TRBJ2-7
CDR3: CASCDGSAYHEQYF
DNA: TGTGCCAGCTGTGACGGCTCGGCGTACCACGAGCAGTACTTC

size: many
V: TRBV12-3/TRBV12-4
length: 14
D: TRBD1
J: TRBJ1-2
CDR3: CASSLGQGDYGYTF
DNA: TGTGCCAGCAGCTTAGGACAGGGTGATTATGGCTACACCTTC

size: -
V: TRBV9
length: 16
D: -
J: TRBJ1-2
CDR3: CASSPTGGPLGDGYTF
DNA: TGTGCCAGCAGCCCAACGGGGGGCCCCCTGGGGGATGGCTACACCTTC

size: -
V: TRBV12-3/TRBV12-4
length: 14
D: -
J: TRBJ2-7
CDR3: CASRKGGEAYEQYF
DNA: TGTGCCAGCAGGAAGGGGGGGGAGGCCTACGAGCAGTACTTC

size: -
V: TRBV29-1
length: 14
D: -
J: TRBJ2-1
CDR3: CSVEYILVIDEQFF
DNA: TGCAGCGTTGAATACATCTTAGTTATCGATGAGCAGTTCTTC

size: few
V: TRBV30
length: 13
D: -
J: TRBJ1-2
CDR3: CAWMAGEDYGYTF
DNA: TGTGCCTGGATGGCAGGGGAAGACTATGGCTACACCTTC

size: -
V: TRBV7-9
length: 15
D: -
J: TRBJ1-4
CDR3: CASSSPTRVNEKLFF
DNA: TGTGCCAGCAGCTCCCCAACACGCGTTAATGAAAAACTGTTTTTT